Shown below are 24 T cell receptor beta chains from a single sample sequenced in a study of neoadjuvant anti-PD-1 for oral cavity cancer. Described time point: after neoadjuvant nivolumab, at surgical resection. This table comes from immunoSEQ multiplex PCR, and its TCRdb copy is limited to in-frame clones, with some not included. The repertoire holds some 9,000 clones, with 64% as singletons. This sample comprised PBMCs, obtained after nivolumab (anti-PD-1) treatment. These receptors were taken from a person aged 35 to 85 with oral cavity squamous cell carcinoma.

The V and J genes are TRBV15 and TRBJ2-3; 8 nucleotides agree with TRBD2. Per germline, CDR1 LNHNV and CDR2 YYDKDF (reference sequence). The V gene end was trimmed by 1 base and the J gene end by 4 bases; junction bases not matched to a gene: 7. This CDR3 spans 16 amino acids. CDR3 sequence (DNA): TGTGCCACCAGCAGAGGATCGGGAGGGGGGCCAGATACGCAGTATTTT. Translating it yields CATSRGSGGGPDTQYF.

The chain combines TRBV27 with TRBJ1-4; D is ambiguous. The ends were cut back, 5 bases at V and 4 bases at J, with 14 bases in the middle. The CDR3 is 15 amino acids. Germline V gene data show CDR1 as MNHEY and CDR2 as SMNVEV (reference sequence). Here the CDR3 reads CASSRAGTGNEKLFF. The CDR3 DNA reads TGTGCCAGCAGTCGAGCAGGTACCGGTAATGAAAAACTGTTTTTT. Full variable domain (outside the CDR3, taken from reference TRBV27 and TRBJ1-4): EAQVTQNPRYLITVTGKKLTVTCSQNMNHEYMSWYRQDPGLGLRQIYYSMNVEVTDKGDVPEGYKVSRKEKRNFPLILESPSPNQTSLYFCASSRAGTGNEKLFFGSGTQLSVL.

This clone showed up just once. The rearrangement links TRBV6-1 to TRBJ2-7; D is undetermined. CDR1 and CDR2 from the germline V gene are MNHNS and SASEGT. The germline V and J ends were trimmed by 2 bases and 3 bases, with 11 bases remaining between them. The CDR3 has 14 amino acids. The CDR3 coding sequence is TGTGCCAGCAGTGAAAGAGTCCTCGGCTACGAGCAGTACTTC. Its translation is CASSERVLGYEQYF.

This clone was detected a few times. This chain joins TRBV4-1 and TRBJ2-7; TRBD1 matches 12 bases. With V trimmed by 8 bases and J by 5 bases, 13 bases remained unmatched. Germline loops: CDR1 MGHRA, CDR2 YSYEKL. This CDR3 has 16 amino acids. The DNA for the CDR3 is TGCGCCAGCGGCGGCTTTAACCGGGACAGGGGGCACGAGCAGTACTTC. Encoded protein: CASGGFNRDRGHEQYF.

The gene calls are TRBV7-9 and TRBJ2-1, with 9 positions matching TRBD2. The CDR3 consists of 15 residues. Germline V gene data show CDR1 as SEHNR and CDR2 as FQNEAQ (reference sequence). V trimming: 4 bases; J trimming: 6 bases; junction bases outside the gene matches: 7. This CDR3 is CASSSLAGASNEQFF. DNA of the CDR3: TGTGCCAGCAGCTCTTTAGCGGGAGCAAGCAATGAGCAGTTCTTC.

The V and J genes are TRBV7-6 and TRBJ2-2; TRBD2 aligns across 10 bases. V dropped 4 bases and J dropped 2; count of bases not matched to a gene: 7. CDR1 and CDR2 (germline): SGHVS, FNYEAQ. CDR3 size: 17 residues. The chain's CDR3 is CASSSQLAGGNTGELFF. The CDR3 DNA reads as TGTGCCAGCAGCTCTCAATTAGCGGGGGGAAACACCGGGGAGCTGTTTTTT.

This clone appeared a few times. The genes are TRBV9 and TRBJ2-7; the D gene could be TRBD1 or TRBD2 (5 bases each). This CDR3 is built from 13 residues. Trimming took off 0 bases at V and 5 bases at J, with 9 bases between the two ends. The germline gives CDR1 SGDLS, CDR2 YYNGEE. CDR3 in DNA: TGTGCCAGCAGCGTAGGAGGGGAAGACGAGCAGTACTTC. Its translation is CASSVGGEDEQYF.

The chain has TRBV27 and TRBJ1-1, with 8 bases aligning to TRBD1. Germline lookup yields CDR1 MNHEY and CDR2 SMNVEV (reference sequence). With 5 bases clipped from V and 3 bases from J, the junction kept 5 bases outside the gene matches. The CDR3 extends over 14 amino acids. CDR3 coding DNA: TGTGCCAGCAGTGCATGGACAGGGTACACTGAAGCTTTCTTT. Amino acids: CASSAWTGYTEAFF.

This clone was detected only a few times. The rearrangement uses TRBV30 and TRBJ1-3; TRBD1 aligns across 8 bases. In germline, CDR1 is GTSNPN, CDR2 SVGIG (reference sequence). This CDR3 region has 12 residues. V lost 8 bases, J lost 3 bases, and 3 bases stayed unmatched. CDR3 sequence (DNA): TGTGCCGAAGACAGGGGTGGAAACACCATATATTTT. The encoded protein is CAEDRGGNTIYF.

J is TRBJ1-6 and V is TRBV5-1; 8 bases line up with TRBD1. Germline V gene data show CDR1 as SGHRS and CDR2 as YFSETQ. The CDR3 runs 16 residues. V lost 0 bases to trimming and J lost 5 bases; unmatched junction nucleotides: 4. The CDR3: CASSLDHRGNNSPLHF. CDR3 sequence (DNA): TGCGCCAGCAGCTTGGACCACAGGGGGAATAATTCACCCCTCCACTTT.

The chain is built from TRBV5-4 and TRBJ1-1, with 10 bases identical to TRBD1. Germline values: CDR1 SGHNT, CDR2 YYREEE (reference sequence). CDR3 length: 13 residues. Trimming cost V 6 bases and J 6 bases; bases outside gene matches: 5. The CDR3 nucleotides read TGTGCCAGCACCAGACAGGGGGCCCCTGAAGCTTTCTTT. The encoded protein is CASTRQGAPEAFF.

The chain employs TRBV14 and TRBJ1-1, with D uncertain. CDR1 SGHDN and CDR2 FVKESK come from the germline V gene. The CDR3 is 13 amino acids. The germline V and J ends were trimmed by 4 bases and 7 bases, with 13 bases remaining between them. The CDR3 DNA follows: TGTGCCAGCAGCCGCCAGGTGGGGTTTGAAGCTTTCTTT. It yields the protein CASSRQVGFEAFF.

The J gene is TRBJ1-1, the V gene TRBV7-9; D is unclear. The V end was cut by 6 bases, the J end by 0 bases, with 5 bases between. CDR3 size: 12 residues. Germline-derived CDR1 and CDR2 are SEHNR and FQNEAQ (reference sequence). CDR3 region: CASSNMNTEAFF. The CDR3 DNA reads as TGTGCCAGCAGTAACATGAACACTGAAGCTTTCTTT.

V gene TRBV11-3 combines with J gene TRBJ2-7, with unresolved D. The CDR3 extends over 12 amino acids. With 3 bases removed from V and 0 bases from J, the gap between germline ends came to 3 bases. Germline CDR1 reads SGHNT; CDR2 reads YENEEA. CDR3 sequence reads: CASSLGSYEQYF. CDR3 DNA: TGTGCCAGCAGCTTGGGCTCCTACGAGCAGTACTTC.

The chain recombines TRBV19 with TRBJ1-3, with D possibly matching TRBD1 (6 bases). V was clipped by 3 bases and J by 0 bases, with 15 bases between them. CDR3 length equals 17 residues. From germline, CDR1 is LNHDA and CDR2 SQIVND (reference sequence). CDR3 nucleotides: TGTGCCAGTAGTATTGGGGGGGCAGGAAGCTCTGGAAACACCATATATTTT. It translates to CASSIGGAGSSGNTIYF.

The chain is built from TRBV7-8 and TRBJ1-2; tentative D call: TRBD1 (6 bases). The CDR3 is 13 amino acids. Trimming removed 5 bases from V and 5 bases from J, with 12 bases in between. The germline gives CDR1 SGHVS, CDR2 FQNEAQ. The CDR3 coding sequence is TGTGCCAGCAGCCCTACAGGGTTGTATGGCTACACCTTC. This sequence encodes CASSPTGLYGYTF.

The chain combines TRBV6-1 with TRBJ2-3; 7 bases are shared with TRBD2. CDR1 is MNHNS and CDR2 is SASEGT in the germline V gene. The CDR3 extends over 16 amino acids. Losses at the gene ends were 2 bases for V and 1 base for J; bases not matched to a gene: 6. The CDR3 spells CASSETIAGGTDTQYF. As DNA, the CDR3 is TGTGCCAGCAGTGAAACGATCGCGGGAGGCACAGATACGCAGTATTTT.

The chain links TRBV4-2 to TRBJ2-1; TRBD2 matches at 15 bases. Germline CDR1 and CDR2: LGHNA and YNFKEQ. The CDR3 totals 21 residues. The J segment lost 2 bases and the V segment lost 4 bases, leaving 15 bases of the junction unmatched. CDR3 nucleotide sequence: TGTGCCAGCAGCCTCGTTCCGCCGGGACTAGCGGGGGGCTTCCCCTACAATGAGCAGTTCTTC. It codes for CASSLVPPGLAGGFPYNEQFF.

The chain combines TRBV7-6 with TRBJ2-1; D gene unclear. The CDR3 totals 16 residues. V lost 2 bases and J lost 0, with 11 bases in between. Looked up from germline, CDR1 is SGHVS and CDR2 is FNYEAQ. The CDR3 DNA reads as TGTGCCAGCAGCTTACAGAGTCCAGGCTCCTACAATGAGCAGTTCTTC. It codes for CASSLQSPGSYNEQFF.

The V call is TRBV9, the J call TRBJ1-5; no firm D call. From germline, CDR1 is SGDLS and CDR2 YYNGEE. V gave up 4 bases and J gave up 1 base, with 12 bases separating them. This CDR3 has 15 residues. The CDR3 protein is CASSTDLGSNQPQHF. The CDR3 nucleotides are TGTGCCAGCAGCACAGACTTGGGAAGCAATCAGCCCCAGCATTTT.

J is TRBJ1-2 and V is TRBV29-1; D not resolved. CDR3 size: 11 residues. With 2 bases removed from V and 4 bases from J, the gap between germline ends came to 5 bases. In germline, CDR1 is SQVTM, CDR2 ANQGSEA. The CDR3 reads CSVESSYGYTF. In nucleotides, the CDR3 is TGCAGCGTTGAAAGCAGCTATGGCTACACCTTC.

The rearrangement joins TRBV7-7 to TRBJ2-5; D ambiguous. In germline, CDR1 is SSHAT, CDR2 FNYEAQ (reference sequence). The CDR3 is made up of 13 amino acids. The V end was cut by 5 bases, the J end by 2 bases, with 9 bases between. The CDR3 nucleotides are TGTGCCAGCAGCCCGACATTACAAGAGACCCAGTACTTC. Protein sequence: CASSPTLQETQYF. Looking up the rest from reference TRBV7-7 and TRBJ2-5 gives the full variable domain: GAGVSQSPRYKVTKRGQDVTLRCDPISSHATLYWYQQALGQGPEFLTYFNYEAQPDKSGLPSDRFSAERPEGSISTLTIQRTEQRDSAMYRCASSPTLQETQYFGPGTRLLVL.

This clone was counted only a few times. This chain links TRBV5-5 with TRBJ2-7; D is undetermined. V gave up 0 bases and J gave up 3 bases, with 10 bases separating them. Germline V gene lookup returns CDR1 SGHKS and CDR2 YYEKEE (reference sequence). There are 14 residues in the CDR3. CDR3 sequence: CASSLVPVGYEQYF. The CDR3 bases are TGTGCCAGCAGCTTGGTCCCAGTGGGCTACGAGCAGTACTTC.

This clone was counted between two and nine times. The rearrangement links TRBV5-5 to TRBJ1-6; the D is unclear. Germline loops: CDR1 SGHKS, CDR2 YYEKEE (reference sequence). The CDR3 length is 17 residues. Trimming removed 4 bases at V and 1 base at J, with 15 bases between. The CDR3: CASSPSALRSYNSPLHF. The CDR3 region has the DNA TGTGCCAGCAGCCCTTCGGCCCTTAGGTCCTATAATTCACCCCTCCACTTT.